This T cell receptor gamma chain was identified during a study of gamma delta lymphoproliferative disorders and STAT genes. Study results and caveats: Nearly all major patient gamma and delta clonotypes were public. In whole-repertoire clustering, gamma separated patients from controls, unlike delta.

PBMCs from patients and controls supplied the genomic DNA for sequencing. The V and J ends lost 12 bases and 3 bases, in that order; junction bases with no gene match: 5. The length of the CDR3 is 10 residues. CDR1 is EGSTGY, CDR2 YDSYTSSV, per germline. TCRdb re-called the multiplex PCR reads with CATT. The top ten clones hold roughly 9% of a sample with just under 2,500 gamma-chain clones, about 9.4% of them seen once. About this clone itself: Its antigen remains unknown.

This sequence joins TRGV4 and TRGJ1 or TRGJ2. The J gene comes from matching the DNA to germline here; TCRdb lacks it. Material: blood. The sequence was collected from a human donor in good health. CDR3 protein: CASPYYKKLF. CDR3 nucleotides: TGTGCCTCCCCTTATTATAAGAAACTCTTT.